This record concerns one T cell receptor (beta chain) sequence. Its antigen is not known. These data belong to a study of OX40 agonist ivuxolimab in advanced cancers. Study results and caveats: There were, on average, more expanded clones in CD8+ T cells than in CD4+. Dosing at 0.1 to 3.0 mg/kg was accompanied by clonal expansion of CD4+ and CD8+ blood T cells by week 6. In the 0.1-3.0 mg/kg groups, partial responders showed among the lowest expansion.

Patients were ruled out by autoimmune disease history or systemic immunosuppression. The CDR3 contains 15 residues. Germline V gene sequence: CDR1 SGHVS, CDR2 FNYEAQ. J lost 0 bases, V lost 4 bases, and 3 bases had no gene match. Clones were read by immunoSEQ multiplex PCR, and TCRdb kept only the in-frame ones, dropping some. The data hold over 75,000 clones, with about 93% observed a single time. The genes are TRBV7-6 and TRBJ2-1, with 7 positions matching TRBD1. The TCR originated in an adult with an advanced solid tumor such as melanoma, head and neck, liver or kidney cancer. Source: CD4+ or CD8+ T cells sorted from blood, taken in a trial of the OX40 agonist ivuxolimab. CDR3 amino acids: CASSSRQGSYNEQFF. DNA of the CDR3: TGTGCCAGCAGCTCACGACAGGGCTCCTACAATGAGCAGTTCTTC.